A single sample gave rise to the 3 T cell receptor beta chains below, sequenced in a study of human T cells and chemical hapten exposure. TCRdb fed the RACE reads into MiXCR, producing one record per CDR3 protein. The sample contains fewer than 300,000 distinct CDR3 sequences, 7.5% to 9% of which appear only once. Time point defined: pre-sensitization, week 0. Treatment denoted: therapeutic diphenylcyclopropenone sensitization with weekly scalp DPC. The sequencing here drew on whole blood, taken in connection with sensitization to the hapten diphenylcyclopropenone (DPC). These receptor sequences come from a man between 18 and 29 years old with alopecia areata. Some clones in this sample may be carry-over from other donors' samples.

This clonotype has a handful of counts. The gene calls are TRBV25-1 and TRBJ1-1, with D possibly matching TRBD1 (5 bases). V shed 1 base and J shed 3 bases, with 12 bases lying between them. The length of the CDR3 is 15 residues. Germline CDR1 MGHDK, CDR2 SYGVNS. The CDR3 region has the DNA TGTGCCAGCAGTGAATCCCCAGGGAGGGACACTGAAGCTTTCTTT. This sequence encodes CASSESPGRDTEAFF.

This clonotype has a count of ten or more. The gene calls are TRBV11-1 and TRBJ2-1; tentatively, D is TRBD2 (6 bases). CDR1 and CDR2 (germline): SGHAT, FQDESV (reference sequence). The CDR3 loop spans 12 amino acids. Deletions cut 1 base from V and 8 bases from J, with 6 bases between. This CDR3 reads CASSLGGDEQFF. The CDR3 region has the DNA TGTGCCAGCAGCTTAGGGGGGGATGAGCAGTTCTTC. The variable domain in full, with the rest retrieved from reference TRBV11-1 and TRBJ2-1, is EAEVAQSPRYKITEKSQAVAFWCDPISGHATLYWYRQILGQGPELLVQFQDESVVDDSQLPKDRFSAERLKGVDSTLKIQPAELGDSAMYLCASSLGGDEQFFGPGTRLTVL.

This clonotype was seen more than once but under ten times. This chain connects TRBV14 to TRBJ1-1, with 8 bases lining up with TRBD1. Germline CDR1 SGHDN, CDR2 FVKESK. This CDR3 is 16 amino acids long. J was trimmed by 5 bases and V by 1 base; bases with no gene match: 9. The CDR3 spells CASSQARGQWVTEAFF. The CDR3 coding sequence is TGTGCCAGCAGCCAAGCCAGGGGGCAATGGGTAACTGAAGCTTTCTTT.